This T cell receptor (beta chain) stems from a study of liver allograft versus peripheral blood T cells. Looking at the study overall: Recipients' peripheral blood served as the comparator for T cell receptor repertoires in transplanted livers.

MiXCR, applied by TCRdb to the reads, yields one record per CDR3 protein. The sample consists of 9,000 or so distinct CDR3 sequences, 25% to 30% of them appearing once. Study-wide points: Peripheral blood repertoires reportedly differed from the T cell receptor repertoires found inside liver allografts.

The V gene's germline CDR1 is MNHEY and CDR2 SVGAGI. Trimming removed 0 bases at V and 2 bases at J, with 13 bases between. This CDR3 has 16 residues. The sample holds many counts of this clonotype. Antigen unknown. V and J are TRBV6-5 and TRBJ1-2; D may be TRBD1 (5 bases). The sequence derives from a human patient who had a liver transplant. Some T cells may arise from the graft donor. The DNA of the CDR3 is TGTGCCAGCAGTTACTCGAGTCTGGAGGGGAACTATGGCTACACCTTC. Protein sequence: CASSYSSLEGNYGYTF.